The T cell receptor beta chain under discussion was sequenced for a study of T cell changes during pregnancy in multiple sclerosis (dated by TCRdb to the late 2010s). Broadly, across the study: The study examined how the T cell repertoire changed over the course of pregnancy in women with multiple sclerosis.

The library was built by means of the immunoSEQ multiplex PCR assay. TCRdb limited this immuneACCESS table to in-frame rearrangements with V and J called. A share of clones is missing; checked studies link under half to unresolved V genes, and the rest is unexplained. The sample data list roughly 38,000 clones, and 90% to 95% of these were observed just once. Roughly 8.1% of the sample lies in the top ten. CDR1 and CDR2 (SGHVS, FQNEAQ) derive from the germline V gene. The trim is 7 bases for V and 5 bases for J, with a gap of 17 bases between the germline ends. The CDR3 sequence holds 15 residues, the cysteine and phenylalanine included. The DNA shown is the 45-base CDR3, in frame from base 1. Turning to this clone: This clone's antigen is unknown. Base qualities are missing; no much larger clone stands one base away.

The chain links TRBV7-8 with TRBJ1-4; the D segment could be TRBD1, given 5 matching bases. Source: CD8+ T cells from peripheral blood mononuclear cells, taken in the third trimester of pregnancy. The source is a female donor with multiple sclerosis, enrolled in a pregnancy study. The CDR3 corresponds to CASTKTPGGNEKLFF. The sequenced DNA is TGTGCCAGCACAAAGACCCCGGGGGGGAATGAAAAACTGTTTTTT.